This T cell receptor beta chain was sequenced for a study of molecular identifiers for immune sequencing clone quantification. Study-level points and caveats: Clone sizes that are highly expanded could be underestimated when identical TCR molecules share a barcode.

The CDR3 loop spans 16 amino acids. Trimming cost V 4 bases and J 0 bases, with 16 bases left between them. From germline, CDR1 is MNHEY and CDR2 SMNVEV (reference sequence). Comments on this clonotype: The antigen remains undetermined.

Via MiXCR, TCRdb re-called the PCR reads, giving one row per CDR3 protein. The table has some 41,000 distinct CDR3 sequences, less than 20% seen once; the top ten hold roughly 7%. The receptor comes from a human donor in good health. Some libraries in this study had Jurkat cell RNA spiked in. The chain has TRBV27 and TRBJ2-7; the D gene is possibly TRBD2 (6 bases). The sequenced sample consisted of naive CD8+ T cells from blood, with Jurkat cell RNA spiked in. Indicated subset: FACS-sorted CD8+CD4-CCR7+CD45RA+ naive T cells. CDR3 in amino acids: CASSSLGTDGSYEQYF. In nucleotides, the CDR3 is TGTGCCAGCAGTTCTCTTGGGACTGACGGCTCCTACGAGCAGTACTTC.